The rows below give T cell receptor beta chains drawn from one sample of a study of OX40 agonist ivuxolimab in advanced cancers. Assay used: immunoSEQ multiplex PCR; TCRdb lists only in-frame clones, some missing. The sample consists of about 81,000 clones, under 90% of them appearing once. The specimen comprised CD4+ or CD8+ T cells sorted from blood, sampled in a trial of the OX40 agonist ivuxolimab. The receptors come from an adult with an advanced solid tumor such as melanoma, head and neck, liver or kidney cancer. Each CDR3 is given with its conserved first and last residue. Fields, in order: V gene, clone size, D gene, CDR3 length, J gene, CDR3 DNA, CDR3 protein. The D gene is left open where the match is weak. Size tells how often a clone was seen (once, few, many) or the class of an expanded clone, and some rows leave it out.

TRBV28	NA	NA	16	TRBJ2-1	TGTGCCAGCAGTCCAAGAAGACGTTCATCCTACAATGAGCAGTTCTTC	CASSPRRRSSYNEQFF
TRBV5-4	NA	NA	13	TRBJ1-1	TGTGCCAGCAGCTTCGGCCCTCAGGCTGAAGCTTTCTTT	CASSFGPQAEAFF
TRBV6-1	NA	TRBD1	15	TRBJ1-5	TGTGCCAGCAGTCAGACAGGGGTATCGAACCAGCCCCAGCATTTT	CASSQTGVSNQPQHF
TRBV28	NA	NA	15	TRBJ1-2	TGTGCCAGCAACAAAGAAGCAGGGGACGACTATGGCTACACCTTC	CASNKEAGDDYGYTF
TRBV28	NA	TRBD2	15	TRBJ2-2	TGTGCCAGCAGCTTGGGGGAGGGACGGTCCGGGGAGCTGTTTTTT	CASSLGEGRSGELFF
TRBV4-2	NA	TRBD1	16	TRBJ1-4	TGTGCCAGCAGCCAAGATAGAGGGGGCGGTGGGGAAAAACTGTTTTTT	CASSQDRGGGGEKLFF
TRBV27	NA	NA	16	TRBJ1-4	TGTGCCAGCAGTTCTTTCAGGGCACCTGGTAATGAAAAACTGTTTTTT	CASSSFRAPGNEKLFF
TRBV5-1	NA	NA	15	TRBJ2-2	TGCGCCAGCCGGGCCGTAACAACCAGCACCGGGGAGCTGTTTTTT	CASRAVTTSTGELFF
TRBV13	medium-sized	NA	12	TRBJ2-3	TGTGCCAGCAGCCGGGGCACAGATACGCAGTATTTT	CASSRGTDTQYF
TRBV7-6	NA	NA	15	TRBJ1-1	TGTGCCAGCAGCTTACAGTCTGGAGGTTACACTGAAGCTTTCTTT	CASSLQSGGYTEAFF
TRBV4-1	NA	TRBD1	17	TRBJ2-3	TGCGCCAGCAGCCAAGACGGGAGACAGGGGGCAACAGATACGCAGTATTTT	CASSQDGRQGATDTQYF
TRBV9	NA	NA	14	TRBJ2-7	TGTGCCAGCAGCCCTCCGGGACTCTCCTACGAGCAGTACTTC	CASSPPGLSYEQYF
TRBV15	once	NA	13	TRBJ2-3	TGTGCCACCAGCAGTGGACTCACAGATACGCAGTATTTT	CATSSGLTDTQYF
TRBV9	NA	NA	15	TRBJ1-3	TGTGCCAGCAGCGTTTACGGAGACTCTGGAAACACCATATATTTT	CASSVYGDSGNTIYF
TRBV5-1	NA	NA	14	TRBJ1-5	TGCGCCAGCAGCCGAGGGTATAGCAATCAGCCCCAGCATTTT	CASSRGYSNQPQHF
TRBV28	NA	TRBD1	17	TRBJ2-6	TGTGCCAGCACCGCCGGGACAGGGGGCGCTGGGGCCAACGTCCTGACTTTC	CASTAGTGGAGANVLTF
TRBV20-1	NA	NA	11	TRBJ1-2	TGCAGTGTCCTAGGACACGATGGCTACACCTTC	CSVLGHDGYTF
TRBV6-4	NA	TRBD2	14	TRBJ2-2	TGTGCCAGCAGCCCGGGACTAGGTCCCGGGGAGCTGTTTTTT	CASSPGLGPGELFF
TRBV5-6	NA	TRBD2	16	TRBJ2-3	TGTGCCAGCAGCTGGGCTAGCGGGGGGAGGACAGATACGCAGTATTTT	CASSWASGGRTDTQYF
TRBV5-5	once	NA	14	TRBJ2-5	TGTGCCAGCAGCTTGGCTTCAAGGGTGGAGACCCAGTACTTC	CASSLASRVETQYF
TRBV6-5	NA	NA	15	TRBJ1-1	TGTGCCAGCAGCTACCCGGGCTTACAGGGAGTAAAAGCTTTCTTT	CASSYPGLQGVKAFF
TRBV27	NA	NA	13	TRBJ1-1	TGTGCCAGCAGTTTCGAGCCTAACACTGAAGCTTTCTTT	CASSFEPNTEAFF